These 11 T cell receptor beta chains were all obtained from the same sample, sequenced in a study of circulating and synovial CD4+ cells in juvenile arthritis (dated by TCRdb to 2013 to 2016). The method behind the library was the immunoSEQ multiplex PCR assay. The immuneACCESS repertoire file appears here via TCRdb, limited to in-frame rearrangements. These files lack a portion of the clones; in checked studies, under half of the deficit traces to unresolved V genes, and the cause of the others is not known. Within this sample are some 35,000 clones, with approximately 94% of them counted one time only. Jointly, the top ten make up around 0.67% of the sample. Sequencing input: CD4+ T cells from blood. The receptors were gathered from a human donor with juvenile idiopathic arthritis.

The J gene is TRBJ1-2, the V gene TRBV18; 9 nucleotides line up with TRBD1. Germline trimming cut 0 bases from V and 7 bases from J; bases unmatched to any gene: 6. Germline values: CDR1 KGHSH, CDR2 LQKENI. The CDR3 contains 15 residues. CDR3 sequence: CASSPPWDREGGYTF. The CDR3 DNA follows: TGTGCCAGCTCACCACCGTGGGACAGGGAGGGTGGCTACACCTTC.

This CDR3 is CASSYSPGRGRSPLHF. DNA for the CDR3: TGTGCCAGCAGTTACTCCCCCGGCAGGGGACGTTCACCCCTCCACTTT. The rearrangement joins TRBV6-6 to TRBJ1-6; D is perhaps TRBD1 (6 bases). The CDR3 is made up of 16 amino acids. Germline CDR1 is MNHNY and CDR2 is SVGAGI (reference sequence). The V end was cut by 0 bases, the J end by 9 bases, with 15 bases between.

The V and J genes are TRBV4-3 and TRBJ1-2; D call uncertain. The CDR3 runs 12 residues. Germline CDR1 and CDR2: LGHNA and YSLEER. Trimming stripped 1 base from V and 7 bases from J, with 7 bases between. The CDR3 spells CASSQGAGGYTF. The CDR3 DNA follows: TGCGCCAGCAGCCAAGGTGCCGGTGGCTACACCTTC.

This chain links TRBV4-3 with TRBJ2-4; D remains unclear. The CDR3 extends over 17 amino acids. Trimming removed 0 bases at V and 1 base at J, with 13 bases between. CDR1 is LGHNA and CDR2 is YSLEER in the germline V gene. For the CDR3, the DNA is TGCGCCAGCAGCCAAGACACGCCCGCCCGGGCCAAAAACATTCAGTACTTC. It yields the protein CASSQDTPARAKNIQYF.

This rearrangement joins TRBV5-4 to TRBJ1-2; no reliable D call. V was pared by 0 bases and J by 0 bases, with 9 bases between. The length of the CDR3 is 15 residues. Germline CDR1 SGHNT, CDR2 YYREEE (reference sequence). As DNA, the CDR3 is TGTGCCAGCAGCTTGGGTTGGGCTGCTAACTATGGCTACACCTTC. It codes for CASSLGWAANYGYTF.

Worth noting for this clone: Other DNA sequences within the sample encode an identical CDR3. The chain combines TRBV7-9 with TRBJ1-6, with a tentative D call TRBD1 (5 bases). The germline V gene encodes CDR1 SEHNR and CDR2 FQNEAQ (reference sequence). CDR3 length equals 18 residues. Trimming pared 1 base from V and 5 bases from J, leaving 18 bases between. CDR3 DNA: TGTGCCAGCAGCTTAGATCGGGCAGGAGCGGGGCATAATTCACCCCTCCACTTT. Protein sequence: CASSLDRAGAGHNSPLHF.

A word on this clone: Sequence at one end of the junction differs from germline and may be a read error. Distinct nucleotide sequences in the sample also encode this CDR3. The genes are TRBV4-3 and TRBJ1-6, with a possible D match to TRBD1 (5 bases). Germline CDR1 and CDR2: LGHNA and YSLEER. The CDR3 length is 17 residues. CDR3 sequence (DNA): TGCGCCAGCAGCCAAGATCGGGAGGGGACGAATAATTCCCCCCTCCACTTT. This encodes CASSQDREGTNNSPLHF.

This chain connects TRBV9 to TRBJ2-7; 8 nucleotides line up with TRBD1. The CDR3 extends over 14 amino acids. CDR1 and CDR2 (germline): SGDLS, YYNGEE. The V gene end was trimmed by 4 bases and the J gene end by 2 bases; junction bases not matched to a gene: 5. The CDR3 protein is CASSSTGAAYEQYF. The CDR3 DNA sequence: TGTGCCAGCAGCTCGACAGGGGCGGCCTACGAGCAGTACTTC.

V is TRBV14 and J is TRBJ2-5; 11 nucleotides agree with TRBD2. The germline V gene has CDR1 SGHDN and CDR2 FVKESK. The CDR3 consists of 16 residues. J gave up 2 bases and V 4 bases, and 6 bases lay outside the gene matches. CDR3 DNA: TGTGCCAGCAGCCGAGTACTAGCGGGGGCTCAAGAGACCCAGTACTTC. Translation: CASSRVLAGAQETQYF. Together with reference TRBV14 and TRBJ2-5, the CDR3 gives the full variable domain: EAGVTQFPSHSVIEKGQTVTLRCDPISGHDNLYWYRRVMGKEIKFLLHFVKESKQDESGMPNNRFLAERTGGTYSTLKVQPAELEDSGVYFCASSRVLAGAQETQYFGPGTRLLVL.

Only one count was recorded for this clone. V is TRBV6-6 and J is TRBJ1-5, with D possibly TRBD1 on 6 matching bases. Germline V gene data show CDR1 as MNHNY and CDR2 as SVGAGI (reference sequence). The CDR3 is made up of 15 amino acids. The ends were cut back, 6 bases at V and 7 bases at J, with 19 bases in the middle. The CDR3 is CASSPTGGAQQPQHF. The DNA of the CDR3 is TGTGCCAGCAGCCCTACGGGGGGGGCCCAACAGCCCCAGCATTTT.

The chain joins TRBV21-1 to TRBJ2-7; the DNA was not used to check the table's D call, TRBD2. TRBV21-1 is assigned pseudogene status. This CDR3 has 16 amino acids. CDR3: CASSKGIPAGSYEQYF. DNA for the CDR3: TGTGCCAGCAGTAAAGGCATCCCAGCGGGGTCGTACGAGCAGTACTTC.